A selection of T cell receptor beta chains follows, all from one sample in a study of metastatic and nonmetastatic thyroid tumors. MiXCR reprocessed the PCR reads for TCRdb. The sample records some 16,000 clones, roughly a quarter being singletons. Source material: tumor tissue. All receptors derive from a female donor with papillary thyroid cancer or a benign thyroid nodule (not recorded which). Some clones in this sample may be carry-over from other donors' samples. Each CDR3 is given with its conserved first and last residue. Fields, in order: D gene, J gene, clone size, V gene, CDR3 protein, CDR3 DNA. D genes are given only for firm matches. Some rows have no size entry. The others give once, few or many, or a class for an expanded clone.

TRBD1 TRBJ2-7 many TRBV18 CASSPGQKTYEQYF TGTGCCAGCTCACCGGGACAGAAAACCTACGAGCAGTACTTC
NA TRBJ1-2 NA TRBV5-1 CASSIYLCSALWQVPYGYTF NA
TRBD1 TRBJ1-2 NA TRBV20-1 CSARATGAYTF TGCAGTGCTAGGGCGACAGGGGCCTACACCTTC
NA TRBJ1-2 many TRBV4-2 CASSRHINPTGNDYGYTF TGTGCCAGCAGCCGCCATATAAACCCTACGGGGAACGACTATGGCTACACCTTC
NA TRBJ1-1 many TRBV7-2 CASSLSSVSEAFF TGTGCCAGCAGCTTATCATCAGTGAGTGAAGCTTTCTTT
TRBD1 TRBJ2-7 NA TRBV4-2 CASRQGGPEAGQYF TGTGCCAGCAGACAAGGGGGCCCCGAGGCGGGGCAGTACTTC
NA TRBJ2-1 many TRBV7-9 CASSLVSYNEQFF TGTGCCAGCAGCTTGGTTTCCTACAATGAGCAGTTCTTC
NA TRBJ1-2 NA TRBV7-8 CASSPTGTVYGYTF TGTGCCAGCAGCCCCACCGGGACGGTCTATGGCTACACCTTC
NA TRBJ1-1 many TRBV5-1 CASSLGAGVNTEAFF TGCGCCAGCAGCTTGGGGGCTGGAGTGAACACTGAAGCTTTCTTT
NA TRBJ2-2 once TRBV5-4 CASSWAAGHTWELFF TGTGCCAGCAGCTGGGCAGCGGGACACACCTGGGAGCTGTTCTTT
NA TRBJ1-5 NA TRBV7-2 CASSPTRGAGRPQHF TGTGCCAGCAGCCCGACGCGGGGCGCGGGTCGGCCCCAGCATTTT
NA TRBJ1-4 many TRBV2 CASSNPRGWEKLFF TGTGCCAGCAGTAACCCAAGGGGCTGGGAAAAACTGTTTTTT
NA TRBJ2-1 medium-sized TRBV19 CASSPAGVGSGYNEQFF TGTGCCAGTAGTCCCGCCGGGGTAGGATCGGGCTACAATGAGCAGTTCTTC
NA TRBJ2-6 NA TRBV11-2 CASSLVGAGANVLTF TGTGCCAGCAGCTTAGTAGGAGCTGGGGCCAACGTCCTGACTTTC
TRBD2 TRBJ2-2 medium-sized TRBV11-2 CASSLVPGLANTGELFF TGTGCCAGCAGCTTAGTTCCGGGACTAGCGAACACCGGGGAGCTGTTTTTT
NA TRBJ2-5 NA TRBV19 CASSIAIKETQYF TGTGCCAGTAGTATAGCCATAAAAGAGACCCAGTACTTC
NA TRBJ2-1 NA TRBV29-1 CSVEGGRSWAVSYNEQFF TGCAGCGTTGAGGGGGGGCGCAGTTGGGCCGTCTCCTACAATGAGCAGTTCTTC
TRBD1 TRBJ2-7 few TRBV15 CATSSRVGDRPYEQYF TGTGCCACCAGCAGCCGGGTGGGGGACAGGCCCTACGAGCAGTACTTC
TRBD1 TRBJ1-1 many TRBV11-3 CASSLQGQMNTEAFF TGTGCCAGCAGCTTACAGGGACAGATGAACACTGAAGCTTTCTTT
TRBD1 TRBJ1-2 many TRBV9 CASSVAGQARGYTF TGTGCCAGCAGCGTAGCTGGACAGGCAAGGGGCTACACCTTC
TRBD1 TRBJ1-3 many TRBV7-9 CASSTGQGAGNTIYF TGTGCCAGCAGCACGGGACAGGGGGCTGGAAACACCATATATTTT
TRBD2 TRBJ2-1 NA TRBV20-1 CSASRLAGLDNGQFF TGCAGTGCTTCCCGACTAGCGGGGTTAGATAATGGGCAGTTCTTC
NA TRBJ1-6 many TRBV7-2 CASSPMSDSPLHF TGTGCCAGCAGCCCTATGTCGGATTCACCCCTCCACTTT
NA TRBJ2-7 few TRBV2 CASSEGTVIYEQYF TGTGCCAGCAGTGAAGGGACGGTAATCTACGAGCAGTACTTC
NA TRBJ1-2 few TRBV4-1 CASSQDRCNCGYTF TGCGCCAGCAGCCAAGACAGGTGTAACTGTGGCTACACCTTC
NA TRBJ2-2 NA TRBV6-5 CASSRGELFF TGTGCCAGCAGCAGAGGGGAGCTGTTTTTT
NA TRBJ2-5 many TRBV2 CASSPREYQETQYF TGTGCCAGCAGCCCACGAGAGTACCAAGAGACCCAGTACTTC
TRBD2 TRBJ2-7 few TRBV7-9 CASNSGRDEQYF TGTGCCAGCAATAGCGGGAGAGACGAGCAGTACTTC